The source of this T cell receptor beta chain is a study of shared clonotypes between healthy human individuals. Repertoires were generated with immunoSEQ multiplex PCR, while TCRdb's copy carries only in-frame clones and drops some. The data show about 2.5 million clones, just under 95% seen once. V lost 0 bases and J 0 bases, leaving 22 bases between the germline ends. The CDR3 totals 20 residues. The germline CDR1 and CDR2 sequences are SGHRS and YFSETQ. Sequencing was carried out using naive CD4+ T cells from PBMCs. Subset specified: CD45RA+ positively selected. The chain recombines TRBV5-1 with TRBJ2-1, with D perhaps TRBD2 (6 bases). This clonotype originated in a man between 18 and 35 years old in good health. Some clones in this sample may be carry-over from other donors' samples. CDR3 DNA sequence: TGCGCCAGCAGCTTGGGATTTGGTAGCGGCGCATTTAACTCCTACAATGAGCAGTTCTTC. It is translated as CASSLGFGSGAFNSYNEQFF.